Following are 13 T cell receptor beta chains from one sample sequenced in a study of shared clonotypes between healthy human individuals. The method was immunoSEQ multiplex PCR; TCRdb's version includes in-frame clones alone and lacks a portion of them. The table lists around 610,000 clones, roughly 96% of them singletons, with more than 0.085% in the top ten. Positive CCR7 selection of CD45RO-negative cells yielded the naive CD8 cells, and terminally differentiated effector memory CD45RA+ cells were excluded. Sequencing input: naive CD8+ T cells sorted from blood. These receptors all stem from a woman in her 30s in good health.

The table lists this clone with a count of one. J is TRBJ1-2 and V is TRBV6-5, with D unclear. Trimming took off 7 bases at V and 7 bases at J, with 13 bases between the two ends. The CDR3 totals 12 residues. Per germline, CDR1 MNHEY and CDR2 SVGAGI. As DNA, the CDR3 is TGTGCCAGCAAAGGGTTCCAGCTTGGCTACACCTTC. This encodes CASKGFQLGYTF.

Notes on this clone: This sample includes further DNA sequences coding for the same CDR3. The rearrangement links TRBV27 to TRBJ1-5; perhaps TRBD1 as D (5 bases). The V gene lost 6 bases and the J gene lost 2 bases, with 11 bases spanning the gap. Germline V gene lookup returns CDR1 MNHEY and CDR2 SMNVEV (reference sequence). This CDR3 region has 14 residues. The CDR3 is CASSPGQRNQPQHF. CDR3 nucleotide sequence: TGTGCCAGCAGCCCGGGGCAGCGCAATCAGCCCCAGCATTTT.

This chain uses TRBV29-1 with TRBJ2-7, with TRBD1 matching 10 bases. V lost 8 bases, J lost 1 base, and 5 bases stayed unmatched. Per germline, CDR1 SQVTM and CDR2 ANQGSEA. This CDR3 has 13 amino acids. The CDR3 DNA reads as TGCAGCTTCCGGGACAGGGGTTCCTACGAGCAGTACTTC. This translates into CSFRDRGSYEQYF.

V usage is TRBV28 and J usage is TRBJ2-2, with D hard to call. Trimming pared 8 bases from V and 6 bases from J, leaving 22 bases between. CDR3 length: 16 residues. Germline values: CDR1 MDHEN, CDR2 SYDVKM. DNA of the CDR3: TGTGCCAGCTCTCGAAAGACCCAGGTTAAGGCCGGGGAGCTGTTTTTT. As protein: CASSRKTQVKAGELFF.

As to this clone: Additional DNA sequences in this sample encode the identical CDR3. The V call is TRBV13, the J call TRBJ2-1; TRBD1 or TRBD2 may be the D gene (5 bases each). CDR1 is PRHDT and CDR2 is FYEKMQ in the germline V gene (reference sequence). There are 12 residues in the CDR3. V was shortened by 4 bases and J by 7 bases, with 8 bases between the two germline ends. CDR3 sequence (DNA): TGTGCCAGCAGCTCCGGGACGAATGAGCAGTTCTTC. This gives the protein CASSSGTNEQFF.

The rearrangement links TRBV28 to TRBJ2-4; D remains unclear. Germline loops: CDR1 MDHEN, CDR2 SYDVKM. The CDR3 has 13 amino acids. Trimming removed 6 bases from V and 0 bases from J, with 6 bases in between. In DNA form, the CDR3 reads TGTGCCAGCAGGAATTTAGCCAAAAACATTCAGTACTTC. It specifies CASRNLAKNIQYF.

CDR3 bases: TGCAGCGTTGTGATAGAGACTAAAAACATTCAGTACTTC. Its translation is CSVVIETKNIQYF. The chain couples TRBV29-1 to TRBJ2-4; no definite D call. Germline V CDR1 and CDR2: SQVTM, ANQGSEA. The V end lost 4 bases, the J end lost 4 bases, and 11 bases lay between the germline ends. This CDR3 has 13 amino acids. The whole variable domain, remainder taken from reference TRBV29-1 and TRBJ2-4, is SAVISQKPSRDICQRGTSLTIQCQVDSQVTMMFWYRQQPGQSLTLIATANQGSEATYESGFVIDKFPISRPNLTFSTLTVSNMSPEDSSIYLCSVVIETKNIQYFGAGTRLSVL.

The V and J genes are TRBV28 and TRBJ1-1; D is unresolved. The germline V gene has CDR1 MDHEN and CDR2 SYDVKM. V gave up 6 bases and J gave up 6 bases, with 11 bases separating them. CDR3 length: 12 amino acids. CDR3 residues: CASREGGAEAFF. CDR3 DNA: TGTGCCAGCAGGGAGGGCGGAGCTGAAGCTTTCTTT.

V gene TRBV7-9 combines with J gene TRBJ1-1, with a tentative D call TRBD1 (5 bases). Germline-derived CDR1 and CDR2 are SEHNR and FQNEAQ (reference sequence). The CDR3 totals 16 residues. V lost 1 base to trimming and J lost 0 bases, with 12 bases between them. The CDR3 loop reads CASSLGGRTVNTEAFF. The DNA of the CDR3 is TGTGCCAGCAGCTTAGGGGGCCGGACGGTGAACACTGAAGCTTTCTTT. Supplemented by reference TRBV7-9 and TRBJ1-1, the full variable domain reads DTGVSQNPRHKITKRGQNVTFRCDPISEHNRLYWYRQTLGQGPEFLTYFQNEAQLEKSRLLSDRFSAERPKGSFSTLEIQRTEQGDSAMYLCASSLGGRTVNTEAFFGQGTRLTVV.

The CDR3 loop reads CASSLDGDVNNEQFF. The DNA for the CDR3 is TGTGCCAGCAGCTTAGACGGTGACGTGAACAATGAGCAGTTCTTC. V and J are TRBV11-3 and TRBJ2-1; D call uncertain. CDR3 size: 15 residues. The germline V and J ends were trimmed by 0 bases and 5 bases, with 11 bases remaining between them. Germline CDR1 SGHNT, CDR2 YENEEA.

The CDR3 DNA reads TGTGCCAGCAGTGAAGAACAGGCCCATAACTATGGCTACACCTTC. Amino acids: CASSEEQAHNYGYTF. The chain couples TRBV2 to TRBJ1-2; tentative D call: TRBD1 (5 bases). This CDR3 region has 15 residues. Germline V CDR1 and CDR2: SNHLY, FYNNEI. With 1 base removed from V and 1 base from J, the gap between germline ends came to 10 bases. Complete variable domain (other parts from reference TRBV2 and TRBJ1-2): EPEVTQTPSHQVTQMGQEVILRCVPISNHLYFYWYRQILGQKVEFLVSFYNNEISEKSEIFDDQFSVERPDGSNFTLKIRSTKLEDSAMYFCASSEEQAHNYGYTFGSGTRLTVV.

V usage is TRBV9 and J usage is TRBJ2-1, with 7 bases identical to TRBD1. The CDR3 consists of 12 residues. After removal of 6 bases from V and 6 bases from J, the junction contained 3 bases not matched to a gene. CDR1 and CDR2 (germline): SGDLS, YYNGEE. CDR3: CASNAGGNEQFF. In DNA form, the CDR3 reads TGTGCCAGCAACGCAGGGGGCAATGAGCAGTTCTTC.

This chain connects TRBV27 to TRBJ2-2; 8 nucleotides match TRBD2. V trimming: 0 bases; J trimming: 6 bases; junction bases outside the gene matches: 3. The germline V gene has CDR1 MNHEY and CDR2 SMNVEV (reference sequence). The CDR3 totals 15 residues. CDR3: CASSLSPGGPGELFF. The CDR3 DNA is TGTGCCAGCAGTTTATCGCCGGGGGGGCCCGGGGAGCTGTTTTTT.